This TCR beta chain was sequenced for a study of blood T cell repertoires in COVID-19. Whole-study context: The samples span acute and convalescent COVID-19 from the United States, Italy and Spain. T cells, B-cell-depleted T cells, or PBMCs provided the cDNA or gDNA that served as material.

Germline lookup yields CDR1 SEHNR and CDR2 FQNEAQ (reference sequence). V shed 5 bases, J shed 3 bases, and the junction held 7 bases outside the gene matches. The CDR3 has 16 residues. Per the original data handling: Nucleated cell number was recorded as an estimate derived from reference gene primer amplification. The repertoire was sequenced with immunoSEQ multiplex PCR; TCRdb's copy has only in-frame clones and lacks some. The V and J calls and clone size were taken over from that table, and D and trimming were inferred from the DNA. The sample contains some 160,000 clones, about 80% of which appear only once.

The receptor comes from a man between 65 and 85 years old with active or convalescent COVID-19. The genes are TRBV7-9 and TRBJ2-7, with 13 bases that match TRBD2. Sequences were obtained from peripheral blood. This CDR3 reads CASSPTGLAGNYEQYF. The DNA of the CDR3 is TGTGCCAGCAGCCCGACGGGACTAGCGGGAAACTACGAGCAGTACTTC.